The source of this T cell receptor (beta chain) is a study of T cells in Graves' hyperthyroidism and ophthalmopathy. Whole-study results and caveats: Blood also held most thyroid clonotypes expanded beyond 0.001. A model of 13 V-J pairs discriminated ophthalmopathy from stable hyperthyroidism. For ophthalmopathy, model prediction preceded onset by a median roughly 6.3 months.

The TCR beta CDR3 regions underwent amplification using RNA transcripts as the source. First-round RT-PCR targeting the TCR CDR3 was performed with the HTBI primer set. TCRdb analysed the multiplex PCR reads with MiXCR anew, one entry per CDR3 protein. The sample has 600,000 or so distinct CDR3 sequences, about 14% seen once. This CDR3 region has 16 residues. Trimming pared 1 base from V and 1 base from J, leaving 12 bases between. From germline, CDR1 is SGHTA and CDR2 FQGNSA. A remark on this clonotype: The target antigen is unknown.

The sequenced sample was blood. The sequence derives from a woman aged 45-60 years with Graves' ophthalmopathy. The V gene is TRBV7-2, the J gene TRBJ2-3; tentative D call: TRBD2 (6 bases). DNA of the CDR3: TGTGCCAGCAGCTTAGATGCTTCGGGAGGCACAGATACGCAGTATTTT. It is translated as CASSLDASGGTDTQYF.